The 8 T cell receptor beta chains presented below share a single source sample, sequenced in a study of early T cells in non-severe SARS-CoV-2 infection. TCRdb itself ran the 5' RACE reads through MiXCR, one entry per CDR3 protein. The data contain tens of thousands of distinct CDR3 sequences, 20% of them singletons. The material was whole blood, obtained at baseline. The receptors were sampled from an adult who was a healthcare worker with PCR-confirmed SARS-CoV-2 infection or an uninfected control (not recorded which).

This clonotype came up a few times. This chain joins TRBV5-1 and TRBJ2-5; 8 bases are a match to TRBD1. Germline CDR1 and CDR2: SGHRS and YFSETQ. This CDR3 region has 14 residues. With V trimmed by 4 bases and J by 7 bases, 9 bases remained unmatched. CDR3 coding DNA: TGCGCCAGCAGCAACGACAGGGGACGACGGACCCAGTACTTC. This gives the protein CASSNDRGRRTQYF.

The rearrangement links TRBV7-9 to TRBJ2-3; D remains ambiguous. Germline CDR1 SEHNR, CDR2 FQNEAQ (reference sequence). The CDR3 spans 14 residues. The V end lost 4 bases, the J end lost 1 base, and 9 bases lay between the germline ends. CDR3 amino acids: CASSSGFGTDTQYF. The CDR3 DNA follows: TGTGCCAGCAGCTCGGGTTTCGGCACAGATACGCAGTATTTT.

This rearrangement joins TRBV19 to TRBJ2-1, with D tentatively TRBD2 (5 bases). The V end was cut by 8 bases, the J end by 4 bases, with 12 bases between. This CDR3 region has 13 residues. Germline CDR1 and CDR2: LNHDA and SQIVND (reference sequence). CDR3 DNA sequence: TGTGCCAGTGCAACAACTAGTTACAATGAGCAGTTCTTC. Translation: CASATTSYNEQFF.

V gene TRBV5-1 combines with J gene TRBJ2-1; 10 nucleotides match TRBD1. CDR3 length equals 16 residues. J gave up 8 bases and V 0 bases, and 8 bases lay outside the gene matches. Germline V gene lookup returns CDR1 SGHRS and CDR2 YFSETQ. The DNA of the CDR3 is TGCGCCAGCAGCTTGGAAGGGACAGGGGTGTGGTATGAGCAGTTCTTC. Its protein is CASSLEGTGVWYEQFF. The whole variable domain, filled in from reference TRBV5-1 and TRBJ2-1, reads KAGVTQTPRYLIKTRGQQVTLSCSPISGHRSVSWYQQTPGQGLQFLFEYFSETQRNKGNFPGRFSGRQFSNSRSEMNVSTLELGDSALYLCASSLEGTGVWYEQFFGPGTRLTVL.

This clonotype was detected ten times or more. The chain couples TRBV2 to TRBJ2-5; no definite D call. The V and J ends lost 4 bases and 4 bases respectively, with 13 bases between them. Germline CDR1 reads SNHLY; CDR2 reads FYNNEI. The length of the CDR3 is 14 residues. For the CDR3, the DNA is TGTGCCAGCAGTGCGGTGAGATCGGGAGAGACCCAGTACTTC. It specifies CASSAVRSGETQYF.

This clonotype has just a few counts. The junction departs from germline at one end; a sequencing error may be responsible. The chain has TRBV3-1 and TRBJ2-7; D is ambiguous. The germline V gene has CDR1 LGHDT and CDR2 YNNKEL (reference sequence). The CDR3 totals 12 residues. CDR3 bases: TGTGCCAGCAGCGCCACTCGGATTTCGCCCACCTTC. Translating gives CASSATRISPTF.

V and J are TRBV12-3 or TRBV12-4 and TRBJ2-3; D uncertain. V shed 6 bases and J shed 4 bases, with 11 bases lying between them. This CDR3 spans 13 amino acids. As DNA, the CDR3 is TGTGCCAGCAGGTCACCCGGAGCAGATACGCAGTATTTT. Protein: CASRSPGADTQYF.

This clonotype was observed many times. The genes are TRBV25-1 and TRBJ2-4, with 8 nucleotides matching TRBD2. J lost 3 bases, V lost 7 bases, and 5 bases had no gene match. The germline V gene has CDR1 MGHDK and CDR2 SYGVNS. This CDR3 contains 14 residues. The CDR3, as DNA: TGTGCCAGCACCCCCGGGGGGGGCAAAAACATTCAGTACTTC. Residues: CASTPGGGKNIQYF.